This T cell receptor beta chain was observed in a study of human T cells and chemical hapten exposure. V lost 5 bases, J lost 8 bases, and 10 bases lay in between. Germline-derived CDR1 and CDR2 are MDHEN and SYDVKM. The CDR3 runs 12 residues. This clonotype has only a few counts. In TCRdb, the RACE reads were re-called with MiXCR into one record per CDR3 protein. The table shows around 330,000 distinct CDR3 sequences, with 5.5% occurring only once. Time point noted: pre-sensitization, week 0. Treatment meaning: therapeutic diphenylcyclopropenone sensitization with weekly scalp DPC. Source: whole blood, taken in connection with sensitization to the hapten diphenylcyclopropenone (DPC). The gene calls are TRBV28 and TRBJ2-1; D possibly corresponds to TRBD2 (6 bases). This receptor was identified in a woman under 30 with alopecia areata. Some clones in this sample may be carry-over from other donors' samples. The CDR3 DNA reads as TGTGCCAGCAGTCCCAGGGAGGATGAGCAGTTCTTC. It is translated as CASSPREDEQFF.